This T cell receptor (beta chain) was sequenced in a study of blood T cell repertoires in COVID-19. Background on the study: T cells, B-cell-depleted T cells, or PBMCs provided the cDNA or gDNA that served as material.

Seattle cases were enrolled at active infection and followed longitudinally. The assay was immunoSEQ multiplex PCR, and TCRdb's table has in-frame clones only and misses some. The sample has more than 65,000 clones; 83% are singletons. CDR1 is GTSNPN and CDR2 is SVGIG in the germline V gene (reference sequence). Unmatched junction bases numbered 13, after V lost 8 bases and J lost 0 bases. The CDR3 length is 17 residues. The origin of this receptor is a man aged 25-45 years with COVID-19, enrolled during active disease. The chain recombines TRBV30 with TRBJ2-2; 9 positions match TRBD2. The sequenced sample was peripheral blood. The DNA of the CDR3 is TGTGCCGTGCCGGGACTAGCCTTATTATCGAACACCGGGGAGCTGTTTTTT. This translates into CAVPGLALLSNTGELFF.